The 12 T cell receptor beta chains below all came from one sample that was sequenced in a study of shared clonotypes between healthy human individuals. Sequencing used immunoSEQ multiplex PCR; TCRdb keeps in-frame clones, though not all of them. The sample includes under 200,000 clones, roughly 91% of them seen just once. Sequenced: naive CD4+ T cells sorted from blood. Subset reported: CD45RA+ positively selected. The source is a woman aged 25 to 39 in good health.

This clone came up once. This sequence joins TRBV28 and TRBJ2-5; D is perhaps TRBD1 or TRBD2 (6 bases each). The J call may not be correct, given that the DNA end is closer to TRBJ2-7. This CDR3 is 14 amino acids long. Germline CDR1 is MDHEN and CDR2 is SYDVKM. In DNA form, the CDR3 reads TGTGCCAGCAGCCCCCCCCGGGGGCACTACGAGCAGTACTTC. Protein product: CASSPPRGHYEQYF.

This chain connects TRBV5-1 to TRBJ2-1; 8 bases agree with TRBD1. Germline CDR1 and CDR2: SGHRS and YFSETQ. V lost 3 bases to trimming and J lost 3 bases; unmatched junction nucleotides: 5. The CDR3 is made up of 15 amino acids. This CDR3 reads CASSSGQVYYNEQFF. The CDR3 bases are TGCGCCAGCAGCTCGGGACAGGTTTACTACAATGAGCAGTTCTTC.

DNA of the CDR3: TGTGCCAGCGGGAATACGGGGCTAACTACGGCCGAGCAGTACTTC. This codes for CASGNTGLTTAEQYF. The genes are TRBV27 and TRBJ2-7; the D call may be TRBD1 or TRBD2 (5 bases each). CDR1 and CDR2 (germline): MNHEY, SMNVEV (reference sequence). This CDR3 contains 15 residues. V lost 8 bases, J lost 6 bases, and 23 bases lay in between.

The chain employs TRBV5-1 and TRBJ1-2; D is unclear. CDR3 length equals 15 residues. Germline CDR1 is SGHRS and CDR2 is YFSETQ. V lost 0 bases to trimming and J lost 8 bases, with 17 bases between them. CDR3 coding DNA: TGCGCCAGCAGCTTGGACGTGACGTATCCGTTAGGCTACACCTTC. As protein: CASSLDVTYPLGYTF.

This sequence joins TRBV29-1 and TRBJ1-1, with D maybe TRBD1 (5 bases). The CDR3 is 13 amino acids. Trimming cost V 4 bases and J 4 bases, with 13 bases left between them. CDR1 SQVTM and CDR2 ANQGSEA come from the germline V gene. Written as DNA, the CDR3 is TGCAGCGTTGGTTGGGGCCCGGGCACTGAAGCTTTCTTT. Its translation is CSVGWGPGTEAFF.

Here the CDR3 DNA reads TGTGCCAGCATCCCGGTAGCGGCGTCCCGGTGGGAGCAGTACTTC. Translating gives CASIPVAASRWEQYF. V gene TRBV28 combines with J gene TRBJ2-7; a weak D match, TRBD2 (6 bases). Germline V gene data show CDR1 as MDHEN and CDR2 as SYDVKM. The CDR3 has 15 residues. With 7 bases removed from V and 7 bases from J, the gap between germline ends came to 23 bases.

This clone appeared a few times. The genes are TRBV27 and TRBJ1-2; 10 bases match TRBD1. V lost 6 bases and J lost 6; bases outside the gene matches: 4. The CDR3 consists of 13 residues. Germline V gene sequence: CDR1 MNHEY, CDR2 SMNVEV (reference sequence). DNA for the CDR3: TGTGCCAGCAGAAGGACAGGGGGTCATGGCTACACCTTC. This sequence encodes CASRRTGGHGYTF.

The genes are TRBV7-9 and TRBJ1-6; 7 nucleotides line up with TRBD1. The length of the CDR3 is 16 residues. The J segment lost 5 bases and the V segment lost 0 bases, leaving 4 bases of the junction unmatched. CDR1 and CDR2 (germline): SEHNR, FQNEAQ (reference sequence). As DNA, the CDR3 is TGTGCCAGCAGCTTAGCCGGACAGGAAAATAATTCACCCCTCCACTTT. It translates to CASSLAGQENNSPLHF.

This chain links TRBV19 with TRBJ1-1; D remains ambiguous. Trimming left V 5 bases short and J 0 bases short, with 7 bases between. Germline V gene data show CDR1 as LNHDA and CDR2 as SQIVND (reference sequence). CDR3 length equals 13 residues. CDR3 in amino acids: CASSETLNTEAFF. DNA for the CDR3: TGTGCCAGTAGTGAGACACTGAACACTGAAGCTTTCTTT.

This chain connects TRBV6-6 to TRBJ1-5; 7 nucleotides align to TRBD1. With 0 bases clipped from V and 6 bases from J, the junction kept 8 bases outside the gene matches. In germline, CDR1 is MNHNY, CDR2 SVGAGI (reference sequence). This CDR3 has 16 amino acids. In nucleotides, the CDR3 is TGTGCCAGCAGTTACTCTAGAGGGGGCGGAGGTCAGCCCCAGCATTTT. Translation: CASSYSRGGGGQPQHF.

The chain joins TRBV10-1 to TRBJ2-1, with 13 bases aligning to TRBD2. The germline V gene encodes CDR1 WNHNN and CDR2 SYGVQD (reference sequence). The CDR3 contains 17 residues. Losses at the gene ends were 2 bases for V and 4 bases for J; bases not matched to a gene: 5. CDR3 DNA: TGCGCCAGCAGTGAGGTGGGACTAGCGGGACCTTACAATGAGCAGTTCTTC. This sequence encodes CASSEVGLAGPYNEQFF.

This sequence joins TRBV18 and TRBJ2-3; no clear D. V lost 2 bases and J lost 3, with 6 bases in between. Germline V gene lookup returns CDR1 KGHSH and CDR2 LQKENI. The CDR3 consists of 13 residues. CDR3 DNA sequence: TGTGCCAGCTCACCAGCGAGTACAGATACGCAGTATTTT. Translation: CASSPASTDTQYF.